These 28 T cell receptor beta chains came from one sample sequenced in a study of ipilimumab plus nivolumab after autologous stem cell transplantation. Clones were sequenced by immunoSEQ multiplex PCR, and TCRdb holds only the in-frame ones, with some missing. The data contain more than 20,000 clones, 77% of them singletons. The starting material was PBMCs, obtained in a trial of ipilimumab plus nivolumab as post-transplant consolidation. The receptors derive from a male donor with diffuse large B-cell lymphoma.

The CDR3 DNA reads as TGTGCCAGTAGTGCGGACAGGAGGGGGACTAATGAAAAACTGTTTTTT. Its protein product is CASSADRRGTNEKLFF. The chain couples TRBV19 to TRBJ1-4; 7 positions agree with TRBD1. CDR1 is LNHDA, CDR2 SQIVND, per germline (reference sequence). The CDR3 is 16 residues long. Trimming removed 5 bases from V and 2 bases from J; junction bases left unmatched: 8.

The chain is built from TRBV6-5 and TRBJ2-5; D unclear. The CDR3 totals 11 residues. Germline loops: CDR1 MNHEY, CDR2 SVGAGI. Trimming removed 2 bases from V and 4 bases from J, with 2 bases in between. CDR3 protein: CASSYGETQYF. CDR3 nucleotides: TGTGCCAGCAGTTACGGAGAGACCCAGTACTTC.

The chain joins TRBV6-6 to TRBJ1-5; TRBD1 agrees at 7 bases. Germline V gene data show CDR1 as MNHNY and CDR2 as SVGAGI (reference sequence). The CDR3 has 14 residues. V lost 5 bases and J lost 3; bases outside the gene matches: 4. The CDR3 loop is CASSTGTDNQPQHF. Written as DNA, the CDR3 is TGTGCCAGCAGTACCGGGACAGACAATCAGCCCCAGCATTTT.

This clone was observed a single time. The genes are TRBV14 and TRBJ2-7; 8 nucleotides agree with TRBD1. The CDR3 consists of 14 residues. With 5 bases clipped from V and 7 bases from J, the junction kept 10 bases outside the gene matches. Germline CDR1 reads SGHDN; CDR2 reads FVKESK. Here the CDR3 DNA reads TGTGCCAGCAGCACCGAACAGGGGGAGGTAGAGCAGTACTTC. This translates into CASSTEQGEVEQYF.

V is TRBV12-5 and J is TRBJ1-2, with 7 bases that match TRBD1. V shed 1 base, J shed 9 bases, and the junction held 5 bases outside the gene matches. This CDR3 region has 13 residues. Germline CDR1 is LGHNT and CDR2 is FRNRAP. The CDR3 DNA is TGTGCTAGTGGTTTGGCCGGGACAGTAAGCTACACCTTC. Translated, it gives CASGLAGTVSYTF.

This chain joins TRBV5-6 and TRBJ1-5, with a weak D call TRBD1 (5 bases). The CDR3 contains 14 residues. The germline CDR1 and CDR2 sequences are SGHDT and YYEEEE. V was trimmed by 3 bases and J by 2 bases, leaving 9 bases between them. Here the CDR3 DNA reads TGTGCCAGCAGCTCGGTAGGGGGCAATCAGCCCCAGCATTTT. It codes for CASSSVGGNQPQHF.

The chain links TRBV14 to TRBJ2-6, with D perhaps matching TRBD1 (6 bases). The CDR3 has 17 residues. Germline lookup yields CDR1 SGHDN and CDR2 FVKESK. V shed 1 base and J shed 1 base, with 11 bases lying between them. The CDR3 region is CASSQVGGLSGANVLTF. Here the CDR3 DNA reads TGTGCCAGCAGCCAAGTTGGGGGCTTATCTGGGGCCAACGTCCTGACTTTC.

This sequence joins TRBV9 and TRBJ1-2; D is uncertain. CDR1 and CDR2 from the germline V gene are SGDLS and YYNGEE. The V and J ends lost 0 bases and 5 bases respectively, with 11 bases between them. The CDR3 has 14 amino acids. CDR3 sequence reads: CASSVAPSEYGYTF. CDR3 nucleotides: TGTGCCAGCAGCGTAGCCCCCAGCGAGTATGGCTACACCTTC.

The V gene is TRBV19, the J gene TRBJ1-5, with D maybe TRBD1 (5 bases). This CDR3 has 14 amino acids. Trimming cost V 4 bases and J 6 bases, with 13 bases left between them. Per germline, CDR1 LNHDA and CDR2 SQIVND (reference sequence). Here the CDR3 DNA reads TGTGCCAGTAGTACAGGGACGGTTGTTCAGCCCCAGCATTTT. Translated, it gives CASSTGTVVQPQHF.

This clone occurred a few times. The chain has TRBV9 and TRBJ1-3; TRBD1 matches at 8 bases. This CDR3 region has 15 residues. The V gene end was trimmed by 2 bases and the J gene end by 2 bases; junction bases not matched to a gene: 3. Germline-derived CDR1 and CDR2 are SGDLS and YYNGEE. In DNA form, the CDR3 reads TGTGCCAGCAGCGTCACAGGGGGGACTGGAAACACCATATATTTT. Protein sequence: CASSVTGGTGNTIYF.

By share, this clone counts as large. The chain has TRBV7-3 and TRBJ1-1; no clear D. Germline V gene sequence: CDR1 SGHTA, CDR2 FQGTGA. Trimming shortened V by 2 bases and J by 2 bases, and 9 bases separated the two germline ends. This CDR3 has 14 amino acids. This CDR3 reads CASSLGGINTEAFF. The CDR3 region has the DNA TGTGCCAGCAGCTTAGGAGGAATTAACACTGAAGCTTTCTTT.

V usage is TRBV4-2 and J usage is TRBJ2-1; D tentatively reads TRBD1 or TRBD2 (6 bases each). The CDR3 contains 16 residues. The germline V and J ends were trimmed by 0 bases and 5 bases, with 14 bases remaining between them. The germline V gene has CDR1 LGHNA and CDR2 YNFKEQ. The CDR3 loop reads CASSQDRVGGNNEQFF. In DNA form, the CDR3 reads TGTGCCAGCAGCCAAGATCGGGTGGGGGGCAACAATGAGCAGTTCTTC.

As DNA, the CDR3 is TGCAGCGTTGGGGGGCGAGGGGCCAACGTCCTGACTTTC. Its protein product is CSVGGRGANVLTF. This chain uses TRBV29-1 with TRBJ2-6, with a tentative D call TRBD1 (6 bases). Germline assignment: CDR1 SQVTM and CDR2 ANQGSEA. The V end lost 4 bases, the J end lost 4 bases, and 8 bases lay between the germline ends. This CDR3 spans 13 amino acids.

DNA for the CDR3: TGTGCCAGCAGCTTAGGTACCTCCTCGCGGGGGGCCTACGAGCAGTACTTC. Translation gives CASSLGTSSRGAYEQYF. The gene calls are TRBV7-2 and TRBJ2-7; 8 nucleotides align to TRBD2. The length of the CDR3 is 17 residues. The J segment lost 2 bases and the V segment lost 1 base, leaving 10 bases of the junction unmatched. CDR1 and CDR2 (germline): SGHTA, FQGNSA. Based on the CDR3 plus reference TRBV7-2 and TRBJ2-7, the full variable domain is GAGVSQSPSNKVTEKGKDVELRCDPISGHTALYWYRQSLGQGLEFLIYFQGNSAPDKSGLPSDRFSAERTGGSVSTLTIQRTQQEDSAVYLCASSLGTSSRGAYEQYFGPGTRLTVT.

The chain uses TRBV18 and TRBJ2-5, with D possibly being TRBD2 (5 bases). V was trimmed by 5 bases and J by 5 bases, leaving 18 bases between them. The germline CDR1 and CDR2 sequences are KGHSH and LQKENI. There are 15 residues in the CDR3. The CDR3 DNA is TGTGCCAGCTCAACCGGGATTCAGGATTGGGAGACCCAGTACTTC. Translated: CASSTGIQDWETQYF.

In its sample, this clone ranks as medium-sized (0.01 to 0.1%). The chain is built from TRBV30 and TRBJ1-6, with D possibly being TRBD1 (5 bases). Trimming took off 3 bases at V and 4 bases at J, with 22 bases between the two ends. This CDR3 has 18 residues. Germline-derived CDR1 and CDR2 are GTSNPN and SVGIG (reference sequence). Here the CDR3 reads CAWSGGFGADAYNSPLHF. CDR3 nucleotides: TGTGCCTGGAGCGGCGGATTTGGGGCAGACGCATATAATTCACCCCTCCACTTT.

Only a few counts were recorded for this clone. The rearrangement links TRBV28 to TRBJ2-2, with D perhaps TRBD1 or TRBD2 (5 bases each). The CDR3 is 14 residues long. V gave up 6 bases and J gave up 3 bases, with 11 bases separating them. Looked up from germline, CDR1 is MDHEN and CDR2 is SYDVKM. This CDR3 is CASRRDGYTGELFF. For the CDR3, the DNA is TGTGCCAGCAGACGGGACGGATACACCGGGGAGCTGTTTTTT.

V gene TRBV9 combines with J gene TRBJ1-1; D is uncertain. Deletions cut 0 bases from V and 1 base from J, with 7 bases between. The germline V gene encodes CDR1 SGDLS and CDR2 YYNGEE. The CDR3 loop spans 14 amino acids. The CDR3 sequence is CASSVGRGNTEAFF. The CDR3, as DNA: TGTGCCAGCAGCGTAGGTAGAGGGAACACTGAAGCTTTCTTT. The full variable domain, its missing parts supplied by reference TRBV9 and TRBJ1-1, is DSGVTQTPKHLITATGQRVTLRCSPRSGDLSVYWYQQSLDQGLQFLIQYYNGEERAKGNILERFSAQQFPDLHSELNLSSLELGDSALYFCASSVGRGNTEAFFGQGTRLTVV.

This clone is classed as medium-sized. This chain connects TRBV5-1 to TRBJ1-1; 11 bases align to TRBD1. Germline V gene data show CDR1 as SGHRS and CDR2 as YFSETQ. The CDR3 has 17 amino acids. Trimming at V came to 1 base and at J to 7 bases, leaving 12 bases not matched to a gene. CDR3 DNA sequence: TGCGCCAGCAGCTTGAGCAGGACAGGGGGCCAGAGCGGTGAAGCTTTCTTT. Translation gives CASSLSRTGGQSGEAFF.

V is TRBV5-1 and J is TRBJ2-2, with TRBD2 matching over 8 bases. This CDR3 region has 17 residues. Germline V gives CDR1 SGHRS, CDR2 YFSETQ. V was clipped by 1 base and J by 4 bases; unmatched bases: 9. The CDR3, as DNA: TGCGCCAGCAGCTTGCAACCCGGGGGGGCCAGCACCGGGGAGCTGTTTTTT. Translating gives CASSLQPGGASTGELFF.

The V and J genes are TRBV25-1 and TRBJ2-2; 9 nucleotides line up with TRBD1. The germline gives CDR1 MGHDK, CDR2 SYGVNS. CDR3 length: 14 residues. The V and J ends lost 7 bases and 5 bases, in that order; junction bases with no gene match: 5. The CDR3 nucleotides read TGTGCCAGCAAGGACAGGGGATATACCGGGGAGCTGTTTTTT. It is translated as CASKDRGYTGELFF.

This clone was counted a single time. The rearrangement uses TRBV5-1 and TRBJ1-6; TRBD1 aligns across 10 bases. CDR1 and CDR2 from the germline V gene are SGHRS and YFSETQ. The junction had 3 bases not matched to a gene; V was cut back by 0 bases and J by 9 bases. The CDR3 spans 15 residues. This chain's CDR3 is CASSLEGQGFSPLHF. DNA for the CDR3: TGCGCCAGCAGCTTGGAGGGACAGGGGTTTTCACCCCTCCACTTT.

The CDR3 sequence: CASSLKVVGQGVALAKNIQYF. In DNA form, the CDR3 reads TGTGCCAGCAGTTTAAAGGTCGTGGGACAGGGAGTAGCACTAGCCAAAAACATTCAGTACTTC. The chain is built from TRBV27 and TRBJ2-4; 9 bases agree with TRBD1. J gave up 0 bases and V 2 bases, and 17 bases lay outside the gene matches. The CDR3 has 21 amino acids. Germline V CDR1 and CDR2: MNHEY, SMNVEV (reference sequence).

The chain has TRBV27 and TRBJ2-6; D remains unclear. Germline CDR1 reads MNHEY; CDR2 reads SMNVEV (reference sequence). This CDR3 is built from 18 residues. V shed 5 bases and J shed 5 bases, with 22 bases lying between them. The chain's CDR3 is CASSTASWLQSRANVLTF. In DNA form, the CDR3 reads TGTGCCAGCAGTACCGCCAGCTGGCTACAAAGTCGGGCCAACGTCCTGACTTTC.

The chain employs TRBV18 and TRBJ2-7; D uncertain. The CDR3 has 14 residues. The V gene lost 2 bases and the J gene lost 1 base, with 9 bases spanning the gap. Germline V lookup: CDR1 KGHSH, CDR2 LQKENI. The CDR3 here is CASSPTFQSYEQYF. DNA for the CDR3: TGTGCCAGCTCACCAACCTTTCAGTCCTACGAGCAGTACTTC.

The chain combines TRBV10-1 with TRBJ2-1; 9 bases line up with TRBD1. The V gene's germline CDR1 is WNHNN and CDR2 SYGVQD (reference sequence). The trim removed 10 bases at V and 8 bases at J, leaving 12 bases unmatched. This CDR3 is 14 amino acids long. The CDR3 loop reads CANQAGTGSHEQFF. CDR3 nucleotides: TGCGCCAACCAAGCCGGGACAGGGAGCCATGAGCAGTTCTTC.

The chain has TRBV4-3 and TRBJ2-5; TRBD2 matches 12 bases. The CDR3 contains 16 residues. Germline values: CDR1 LGHNA, CDR2 YSLEER. J was trimmed by 4 bases and V by 4 bases; bases with no gene match: 7. This CDR3 is CASSLGLAGGGETQYF. The CDR3 bases are TGCGCCAGCAGCCTCGGGCTAGCGGGGGGGGGAGAGACCCAGTACTTC.

CDR3 coding DNA: TGTGCCAGCAGCTTGACAAGGAATGAGCAGTTCTTC. Protein sequence: CASSLTRNEQFF. The V gene is TRBV13, the J gene TRBJ2-1; D gene ambiguous. CDR1 and CDR2 (germline): PRHDT, FYEKMQ (reference sequence). V dropped 3 bases and J dropped 7 bases, with 7 bases sitting between them. This CDR3 region has 12 residues.